This TCR beta chain was obtained from a study of blood T cell repertoires in COVID-19 (dated by TCRdb to the early 2020s). With regard to the full study: Samples covering the acute and convalescent phases of COVID-19 were provided by collaborators in the United States, Italy and Spain. The prospective study material was composed of cDNA or gDNA derived from T cells, B-cell-depleted T cells, or PBMCs. Subjects who had been exposed to COVID-19, were actively infected with it, or had recovered from it provided the deeply sampled blood TCRbeta repertoires that made up the dataset. The repertoires were released in a freely available public database meant as a resource for research on the immune response to SARS-CoV-2. Samples were obtained from the ongoing ImmuneRACE study (first 160 participants) and from 1,000 to 1,500 subjects provided by 6 global collaborators. Nearly every sample came with metadata listing a de-identified subject ID, COVID-19 status, age in years and sex. HLA class I and class II types, where available, came from metadata supplied by the sample provider rather than from assay-based typing. General conclusions and limits of the study: The amount of clinical and demographic metadata varied by source and participant and was provided uncurated.

The V end loses 6 bases and the J end loses 5 bases, and a stretch of 22 bases separates them. Inclusive of the bounding cysteine and phenylalanine, the CDR3 is 16 residues long. The only DNA kept is the CDR3, 48 bases in frame from the first base. According to the germline V gene (reference sequence), CDR1 reads LNHDA and CDR2 reads SQIVND. Collaborating institutions collected whole blood in K2EDTA tubes following their own protocols. For TCRbeta analysis, collaborator samples were shipped as frozen whole blood, as isolated PBMCs, or as DNA extracted from either sample type. A remark on this clone: The antigen it binds to is not known. The record has no base qualities; no much larger clone is one base away.

TCRbeta CDR3 regions were amplified from genomic DNA by means of the immunoSEQ Assay, a bias-controlled multiplex PCR. In the paper's pipeline: The number of nucleated cells in each sample was estimated from the amplification of reference gene primers within the assay. To quantify the absolute abundance of each unique TCRbeta CDR3 rearrangement, sequence reads were collapsed and filtered. Productive Simpson clonality was computed per sample as the square root of Simpson's diversity index over productive rearrangements. TCRdb took over this immuneACCESS table, retaining in-frame rearrangements with V and J assigned. Such tables are incomplete; in checked studies, under half of the missing clones stem from an unresolved V gene, and the remainder is unexplained. Clone size and the V and J calls come from that table; the DNA yielded D and trimming. This sample gives about 230,000 clones in total; over 65% of them show up just once. Under 3% of the sample rests with the top ten.

The sequenced sample consisted of peripheral blood. The chain employs TRBV19 and TRBJ1-2; the best D guess is TRBD1, with 6 bases matching. The clonotype was recovered from a woman aged 70-85 years with active or convalescent COVID-19. The DNA is TGTGCCAGTAGGACCGGACAGCAAGTACGCGTGTATGGCTACACCTTC. Its protein reads: CASRTGQQVRVYGYTF.